These 21 T cell receptor beta chains came from one sample sequenced in a study of OX40 agonist ivuxolimab in advanced cancers. TCRdb keeps only in-frame clones here, not all; method: immunoSEQ multiplex PCR. The data show 37,000 or so clones, with more than 85% seen just once and around a fifth held by the top ten. The material was CD4+ or CD8+ T cells sorted from blood, obtained in a trial of the OX40 agonist ivuxolimab. All receptors come from an adult with an advanced solid tumor such as melanoma, head and neck, liver or kidney cancer.

The chain is built from TRBV4-1 and TRBJ2-1; unclear D gene. In germline, CDR1 is MGHRA, CDR2 YSYEKL. This CDR3 comprises 13 residues. V was shortened by 2 bases and J by 8 bases, with 10 bases between the two germline ends. CDR3 region: CASSQPSQDEQFF. CDR3 DNA sequence: TGCGCCAGCAGCCAACCGAGTCAGGATGAGCAGTTCTTC.

The gene calls are TRBV7-9 and TRBJ2-5; D is uncertain. V was clipped by 5 bases and J by 5 bases, with 9 bases between them. CDR1 SEHNR and CDR2 FQNEAQ come from the germline V gene (reference sequence). The CDR3 sequence is 12 residues long. The CDR3 spells CASSPPRETQYF. The CDR3 nucleotides are TGTGCCAGCAGCCCCCCTCGGGAGACCCAGTACTTC.

The chain joins TRBV29-1 to TRBJ2-1, with 7 bases fitting TRBD1. From germline, CDR1 is SQVTM and CDR2 ANQGSEA. V lost 5 bases and J lost 9; bases outside the gene matches: 19. The CDR3 spans 16 residues. In nucleotides, the CDR3 is TGCAGCGTTTACCCCGCGGACAGGTTCCTGGCAGGTGAGCAGTTCTTC. Translated, it gives CSVYPADRFLAGEQFF.

This clone appeared a single time. This chain joins TRBV11-2 and TRBJ1-2; TRBD1 aligns across 7 bases. The germline V gene has CDR1 SGHAT and CDR2 FQNNGV. The V gene end was trimmed by 5 bases and the J gene end by 7 bases; junction bases not matched to a gene: 7. The CDR3 is made up of 13 amino acids. Here the CDR3 reads CASSPEGAFGYTF. The CDR3 coding sequence is TGTGCCAGCAGCCCGGAGGGGGCTTTTGGCTACACCTTC.

The chain is built from TRBV13 and TRBJ2-7; 11 nucleotides agree with TRBD1. The J segment lost 4 bases and the V segment lost 3 bases, leaving 5 bases of the junction unmatched. This CDR3 is 15 amino acids long. Germline lookup yields CDR1 PRHDT and CDR2 FYEKMQ (reference sequence). The CDR3 DNA reads as TGTGCCAGCAGCTTTCTCGGACAGGGGGCTTACGAGCAGTACTTC. Translation gives CASSFLGQGAYEQYF.

The chain employs TRBV10-2 and TRBJ2-7, with a weak D call TRBD1 (6 bases). The CDR3 totals 13 residues. Looked up from germline, CDR1 is WSHSY and CDR2 is SAAADI. V gave up 7 bases and J gave up 1 base, with 11 bases separating them. For the CDR3, the DNA is TGCGCCAGCAAGAGGACAGAATCCTACGAGCAGTACTTC. This encodes CASKRTESYEQYF.

The gene calls are TRBV5-6 and TRBJ2-3; TRBD2 aligns across 8 bases. Looked up from germline, CDR1 is SGHDT and CDR2 is YYEEEE. There are 15 residues in the CDR3. The ends lost 7 bases at V and 4 bases at J; junction bases unmatched: 11. The CDR3 DNA reads TGTGCCAGCGGCCCTTGGGCGGGGGGTCCAGATACGCAGTATTTT. Amino acid sequence: CASGPWAGGPDTQYF.

The chain is built from TRBV6-1 and TRBJ2-7; D not resolved. Germline assignment: CDR1 MNHNS and CDR2 SASEGT. Trimming cost V 4 bases and J 0 bases, with 13 bases left between them. This CDR3 comprises 15 residues. The CDR3 coding sequence is TGTGCCAGCAGTGGGAAGGACGGTAGCTCCTACGAGCAGTACTTC. Translation: CASSGKDGSSYEQYF.

The V call is TRBV7-9, the J call TRBJ2-7; weak D call: TRBD2 (5 bases). The CDR3 runs 11 residues. The germline CDR1 and CDR2 sequences are SEHNR and FQNEAQ (reference sequence). Trimming removed 5 bases from V and 7 bases from J, with 9 bases in between. DNA of the CDR3: TGTGCCAGCAGCGGAGGACCTGAGCAGTACTTC. This translates into CASSGGPEQYF. Looking up the rest from reference TRBV7-9 and TRBJ2-7 gives the full variable domain: DTGVSQNPRHKITKRGQNVTFRCDPISEHNRLYWYRQTLGQGPEFLTYFQNEAQLEKSRLLSDRFSAERPKGSFSTLEIQRTEQGDSAMYLCASSGGPEQYFGPGTRLTVT.

This clone was seen once. The CDR3 here is CAWSTQGASFYEQYF. CDR3 in DNA: TGTGCCTGGAGTACCCAGGGGGCAAGCTTCTACGAGCAGTACTTC. The chain uses TRBV30 and TRBJ2-7; 8 bases agree with TRBD1. The CDR3 sequence is 15 residues long. Trimming cost V 2 bases and J 3 bases; bases outside gene matches: 9. CDR1 GTSNPN and CDR2 SVGIG come from the germline V gene (reference sequence). Looking up the rest from reference TRBV30 and TRBJ2-7 gives the full variable domain: SQTIHQWPATLVQPVGSPLSLECTVEGTSNPNLYWYRQAAGRGLQLLFYSVGIGQISSEVPQNLSASRPQDRQFILSSKKLLLSDSGFYLCAWSTQGASFYEQYFGPGTRLTVT.

This clone has more than one count but fewer than ten. The V call is TRBV7-8, the J call TRBJ1-2; 10 positions match TRBD1. V trimming: 1 base; J trimming: 1 base; junction bases outside the gene matches: 6. Germline V CDR1 and CDR2: SGHVS, FQNEAQ. There are 17 residues in the CDR3. The CDR3 reads CASSLVGQGVDNYGYTF. The CDR3 nucleotides are TGTGCCAGCAGCTTAGTAGGACAGGGGGTGGATAACTATGGCTACACCTTC.

The chain carries TRBV5-1 and TRBJ1-1; D gene unclear. Trimming stripped 8 bases from V and 3 bases from J, with 17 bases between. The CDR3 is 14 residues long. The germline gives CDR1 SGHRS, CDR2 YFSETQ. The CDR3 DNA sequence: TGCGCCAGTCTCCCAGGCGAGTATGACACTGAAGCTTTCTTT. It codes for CASLPGEYDTEAFF.

The genes are TRBV5-6 and TRBJ2-1; a weak D match, TRBD1 (6 bases). CDR1 and CDR2 from the germline V gene are SGHDT and YYEEEE. V dropped 4 bases and J dropped 7 bases, with 9 bases sitting between them. The CDR3 extends over 12 amino acids. CDR3 in amino acids: CASSKQGNEQFF. DNA of the CDR3: TGTGCCAGCAGCAAGCAGGGGAATGAGCAGTTCTTC. The variable domain in full, with the rest retrieved from reference TRBV5-6 and TRBJ2-1, is DAGVTQSPTHLIKTRGQQVTLRCSPKSGHDTVSWYQQALGQGPQFIFQYYEEEERQRGNFPDRFSGHQFPNYSSELNVNALLLGDSALYLCASSKQGNEQFFGPGTRLTVL.

This clone was observed a few times. The chain links TRBV7-6 to TRBJ2-5; no definite D call. Deletions cut 7 bases from V and 1 base from J, with 16 bases between. Germline V gene lookup returns CDR1 SGHVS and CDR2 FNYEAQ. CDR3 length: 15 amino acids. The CDR3 coding sequence is TGTGCCAGCACCGATAAGCCGTACTTCCAAGAGACCCAGTACTTC. Translating gives CASTDKPYFQETQYF.

This sequence joins TRBV27 and TRBJ1-5, with 10 positions matching TRBD1. V dropped 2 bases and J dropped 6; count of bases not matched to a gene: 4. The germline V gene has CDR1 MNHEY and CDR2 SMNVEV (reference sequence). This CDR3 contains 15 residues. The CDR3 DNA is TGTGCCAGCAGTTTAGGAGGACAGGGGGTTCAGCCCCAGCATTTT. Encoded protein: CASSLGGQGVQPQHF.

This clone was detected a few times. The V and J genes are TRBV6-6 and TRBJ2-6; no clear D. The germline V gene encodes CDR1 MNHNY and CDR2 SVGAGI (reference sequence). Trimming shortened V by 0 bases and J by 3 bases, and 3 bases separated the two germline ends. This CDR3 has 14 residues. The CDR3 DNA reads as TGTGCCAGCAGTTACTCAGGTGGGGCCAACGTCCTGACTTTC. Encoded protein: CASSYSGGANVLTF.

The V gene is TRBV6-4, the J gene TRBJ2-7, with unresolved D. The V end lost 3 bases, the J end lost 1 base, and 13 bases lay between the germline ends. The CDR3 length is 15 residues. The germline V gene encodes CDR1 MRHNA and CDR2 SNTAGT. CDR3 residues: CASSELPGPSYEQYF. In DNA form, the CDR3 reads TGTGCCAGCAGTGAACTACCAGGCCCATCCTACGAGCAGTACTTC.

V and J are TRBV28 and TRBJ1-6; D gene uncertain. Trimming removed 5 bases from V and 0 bases from J, with 17 bases in between. CDR3 length: 18 residues. In germline, CDR1 is MDHEN, CDR2 SYDVKM. Here the CDR3 DNA reads TGTGCCAGCAGTCCACGGGCCCTTATGAGCTCCTATAATTCACCCCTCCACTTT. Its translation is CASSPRALMSSYNSPLHF.

The rearrangement uses TRBV11-3 and TRBJ1-3; D ambiguous. There are 13 residues in the CDR3. Germline V gene data show CDR1 as SGHNT and CDR2 as YENEEA. Trimming took 5 bases from V and 4 from J, leaving 9 bases between them. The CDR3 coding sequence is TGTGCCAGCAGCCACGATCAGGGAAACACCATATATTTT. Encoded protein: CASSHDQGNTIYF.

The chain carries TRBV9 and TRBJ2-3, with D possibly being TRBD1 (5 bases). Trimming took off 4 bases at V and 4 bases at J, with 7 bases between the two ends. This CDR3 region has 12 residues. CDR1 is SGDLS and CDR2 is YYNGEE in the germline V gene. The CDR3 is CASSPGSDTQYF. The DNA for the CDR3 is TGTGCCAGCAGCCCAGGGTCAGATACGCAGTATTTT.

This chain connects TRBV30 to TRBJ1-6; D may be TRBD1 (5 bases). Germline loops: CDR1 GTSNPN, CDR2 SVGIG (reference sequence). V dropped 1 base and J dropped 0 bases, with 10 bases sitting between them. The CDR3 covers 16 residues. The CDR3 sequence: CAWSGHRSSYNSPLHF. As DNA, the CDR3 is TGTGCCTGGAGTGGGCACAGGAGCTCCTATAATTCACCCCTCCACTTT.